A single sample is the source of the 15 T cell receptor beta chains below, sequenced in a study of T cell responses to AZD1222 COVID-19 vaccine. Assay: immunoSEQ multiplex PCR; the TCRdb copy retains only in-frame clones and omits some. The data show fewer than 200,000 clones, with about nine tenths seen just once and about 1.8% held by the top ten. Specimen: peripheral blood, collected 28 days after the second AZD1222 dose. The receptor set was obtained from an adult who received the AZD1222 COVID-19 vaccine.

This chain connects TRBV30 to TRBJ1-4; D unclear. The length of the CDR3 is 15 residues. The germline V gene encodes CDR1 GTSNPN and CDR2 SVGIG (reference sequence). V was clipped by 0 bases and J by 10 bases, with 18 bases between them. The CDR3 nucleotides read TGTGCCTGGAGTGTTTCGATCAACAGTCTGGGAAAACTGTTTTTT. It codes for CAWSVSINSLGKLFF.

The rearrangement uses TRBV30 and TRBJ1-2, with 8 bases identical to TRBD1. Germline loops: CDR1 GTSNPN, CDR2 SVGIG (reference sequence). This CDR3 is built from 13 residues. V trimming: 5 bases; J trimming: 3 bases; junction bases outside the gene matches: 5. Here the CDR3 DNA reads TGTGCCTGGGCGACAGGGGCTGACTATGGCTACACCTTC. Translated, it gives CAWATGADYGYTF.

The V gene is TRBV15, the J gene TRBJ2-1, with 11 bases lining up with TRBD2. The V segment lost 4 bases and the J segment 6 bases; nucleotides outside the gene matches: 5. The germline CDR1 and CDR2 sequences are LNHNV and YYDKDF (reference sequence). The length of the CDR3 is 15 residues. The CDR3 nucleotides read TGTGCCACCAGCAAAGGGACTAGCGGATCCAATGAGCAGTTCTTC. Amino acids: CATSKGTSGSNEQFF.

CDR3 in DNA: TGTGCCAGCAGTGACCCCGGGCAAGGGCAGTACTTC. Its protein is CASSDPGQGQYF. The chain has TRBV25-1 and TRBJ2-7; no clear D. The CDR3 sequence is 12 residues long. Germline assignment: CDR1 MGHDK and CDR2 SYGVNS. Deletions cut 3 bases from V and 9 bases from J, with 12 bases between.

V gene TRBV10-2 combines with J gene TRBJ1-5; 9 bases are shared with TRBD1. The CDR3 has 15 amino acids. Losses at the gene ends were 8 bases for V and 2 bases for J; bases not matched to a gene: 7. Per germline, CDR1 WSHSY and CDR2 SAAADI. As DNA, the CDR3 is TGCGCCAGCGCCAAGACAGGGGGGGGCAATCAGCCCCAGCATTTT. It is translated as CASAKTGGGNQPQHF.

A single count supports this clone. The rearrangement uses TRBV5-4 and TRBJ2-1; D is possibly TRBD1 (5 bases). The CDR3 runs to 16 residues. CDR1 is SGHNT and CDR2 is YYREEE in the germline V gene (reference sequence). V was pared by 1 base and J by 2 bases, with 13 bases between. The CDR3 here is CASSLSVGRPYNEQFF. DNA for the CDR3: TGTGCCAGCAGCTTGAGTGTGGGGCGTCCCTACAATGAGCAGTTCTTC.

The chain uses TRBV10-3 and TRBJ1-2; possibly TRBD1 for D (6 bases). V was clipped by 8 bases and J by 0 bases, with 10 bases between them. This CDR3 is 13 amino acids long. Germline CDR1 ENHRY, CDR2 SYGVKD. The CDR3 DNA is TGTGCCATCGCGGACAGCCCTAACTATGGCTACACCTTC. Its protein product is CAIADSPNYGYTF.

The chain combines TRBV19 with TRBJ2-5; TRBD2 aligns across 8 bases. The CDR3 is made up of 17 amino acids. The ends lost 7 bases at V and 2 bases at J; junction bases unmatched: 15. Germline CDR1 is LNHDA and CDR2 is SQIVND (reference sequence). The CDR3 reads CASKKGRAGVTQETQYF. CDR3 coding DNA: TGTGCCAGTAAAAAGGGGCGAGCGGGAGTGACGCAAGAGACCCAGTACTTC.

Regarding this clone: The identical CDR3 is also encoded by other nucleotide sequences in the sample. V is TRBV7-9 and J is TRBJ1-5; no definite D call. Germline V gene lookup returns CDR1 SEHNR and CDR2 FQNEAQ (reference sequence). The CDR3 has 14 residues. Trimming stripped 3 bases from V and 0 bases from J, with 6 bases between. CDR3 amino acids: CASSLEYSNQPQHF. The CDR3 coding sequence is TGTGCCAGCAGCTTGGAATATAGCAATCAGCCCCAGCATTTT.

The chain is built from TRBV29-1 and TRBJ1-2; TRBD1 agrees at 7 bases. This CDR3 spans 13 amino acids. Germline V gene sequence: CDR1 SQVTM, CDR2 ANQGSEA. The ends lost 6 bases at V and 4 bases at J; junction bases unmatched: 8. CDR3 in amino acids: CSVPRDRRYGYTF. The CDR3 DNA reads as TGCAGCGTCCCCCGGGACAGACGCTATGGCTACACCTTC.

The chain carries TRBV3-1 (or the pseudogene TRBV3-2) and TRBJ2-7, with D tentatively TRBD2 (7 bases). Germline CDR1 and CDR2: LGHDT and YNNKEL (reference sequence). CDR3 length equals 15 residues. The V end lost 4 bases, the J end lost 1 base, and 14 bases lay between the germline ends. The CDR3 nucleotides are TGTGCCAGCAGCCTGGGGGGGCAGGGGTCCTACGAGCAGTACTTC. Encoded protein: CASSLGGQGSYEQYF.

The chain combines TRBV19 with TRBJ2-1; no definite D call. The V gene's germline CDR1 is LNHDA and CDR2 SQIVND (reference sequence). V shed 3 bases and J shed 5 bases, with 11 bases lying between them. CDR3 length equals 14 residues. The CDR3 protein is CASSMYSNNNEQFF. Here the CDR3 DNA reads TGTGCCAGTAGTATGTATTCGAATAACAATGAGCAGTTCTTC.

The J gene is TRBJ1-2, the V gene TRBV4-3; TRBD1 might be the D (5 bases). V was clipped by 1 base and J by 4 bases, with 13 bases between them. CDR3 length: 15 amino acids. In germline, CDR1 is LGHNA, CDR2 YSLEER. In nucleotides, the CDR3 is TGCGCCAGCAGCCAAGGACAGACGTTCTTCTATGGCTACACCTTC. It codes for CASSQGQTFFYGYTF.

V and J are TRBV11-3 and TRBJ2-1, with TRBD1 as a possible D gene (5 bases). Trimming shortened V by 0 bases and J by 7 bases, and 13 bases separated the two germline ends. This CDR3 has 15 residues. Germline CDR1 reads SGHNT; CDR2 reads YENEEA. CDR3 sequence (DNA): TGTGCCAGCAGCTTAGATGGGGCGCAACTAAATGAGCAGTTCTTC. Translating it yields CASSLDGAQLNEQFF.

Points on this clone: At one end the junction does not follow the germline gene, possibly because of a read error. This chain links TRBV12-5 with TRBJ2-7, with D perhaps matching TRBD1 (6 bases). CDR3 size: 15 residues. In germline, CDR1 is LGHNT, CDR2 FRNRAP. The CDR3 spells CASGGRTASSYGQYF. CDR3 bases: TGTGCTAGTGGTGGTAGGACAGCGAGCTCCTACGGGCAGTACTTC.